This TCR beta chain stems from a study of blood T cell repertoires in COVID-19. Turning to the study itself: Nucleic acid was either cDNA or gDNA, and it came from T cells, B-cell-depleted T cells, or PBMCs.

This CDR3 spans 14 amino acids. V was pared by 6 bases and J by 3 bases, with 15 bases between. Germline CDR1 reads SNHLY; CDR2 reads FYNNEI. Individuals drawn from approximately 26 US areas were roughly 18 to 89 years old. As processed by the authors: Reference gene primer amplification yielded estimated nucleated cell counts. The repertoire was sequenced with immunoSEQ multiplex PCR; TCRdb's copy has only in-frame clones and lacks some. Clone size and V and J calls were adopted from that table, with D and trimming inferred from the DNA. The data hold approximately 240,000 clones, with under 95% observed a single time.

The chain recombines TRBV2 with TRBJ2-7; perhaps TRBD1 as D (6 bases). The clonotype originates from a woman aged 18-29 years who had recovered from COVID-19. Input material: PBMCs or T cells enriched from blood (not recorded which). CDR3 coding DNA: TGTGCCAGCAGCCTACAGGGATTAGGCTACGAGCAGTACTTC. This translates into CASSLQGLGYEQYF.